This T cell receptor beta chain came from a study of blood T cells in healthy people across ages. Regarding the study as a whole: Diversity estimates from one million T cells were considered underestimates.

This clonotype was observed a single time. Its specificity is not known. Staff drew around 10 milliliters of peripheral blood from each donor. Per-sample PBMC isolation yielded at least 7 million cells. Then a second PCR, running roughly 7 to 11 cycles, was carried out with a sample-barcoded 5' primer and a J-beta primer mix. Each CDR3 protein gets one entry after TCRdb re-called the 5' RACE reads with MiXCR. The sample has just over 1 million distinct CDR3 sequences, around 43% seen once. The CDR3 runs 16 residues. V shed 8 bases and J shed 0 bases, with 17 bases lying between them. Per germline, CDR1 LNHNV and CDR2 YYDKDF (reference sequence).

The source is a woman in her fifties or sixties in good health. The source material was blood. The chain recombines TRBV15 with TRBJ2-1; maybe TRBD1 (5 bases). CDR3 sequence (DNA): TGTGCCACCCGGACAAGTAGGGAAGTCTCCTACAATGAGCAGTTCTTC. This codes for CATRTSREVSYNEQFF. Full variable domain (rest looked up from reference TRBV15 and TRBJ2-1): DAMVIQNPRYQVTQFGKPVTLSCSQTLNHNVMYWYQQKSSQAPKLLFHYYDKDFNNEADTPDNFQSRRPNTSFCFLDIRSPGLGDTAMYLCATRTSREVSYNEQFFGPGTRLTVL.